This TCR beta chain was documented in a study of cytomegalovirus exposure and HLA in healthy donors. Germline trimming cut 3 bases from V and 3 bases from J; bases unmatched to any gene: 18. The V gene's germline CDR1 is MNHEY and CDR2 SMNVEV (reference sequence). The CDR3 loop spans 19 amino acids. The PCR made use of 60 Vbeta and 13 Jbeta primers. Profiled with immunoSEQ multiplex PCR; TCRdb holds only in-frame clones, not every one. Seen here are fewer than 200,000 clones, approximately 76% observed once, and the top ten hold approximately 1.3%. The gene calls are TRBV27 and TRBJ2-5, with 8 nucleotides matching TRBD2. The receptor was isolated from a man between 60 and 75 years old in good health and CMV-seronegative. Material: PBMCs. DNA for the CDR3: TGTGCCAGCAGTTTCGAACACGGGACGGGAGGGTCAAAGAAAGAGACCCAGTACTTC. Its translation is CASSFEHGTGGSKKETQYF.